Following are 5 T cell receptor beta chains from one sample sequenced in a study of T cell repertoires in cytomegalovirus infection. TCRdb reanalysed the reads using MiXCR and keeps one entry per CDR3 protein. The table includes roughly 300,000 distinct CDR3 sequences, over 7.5% detected once. Specimen: PBMCs. The receptors originated from a human donor in good health (CMV status not recorded). Some clones in this sample may be carry-over from other donors' samples.

This clonotype was counted at least ten times. The V call is TRBV7-9, the J call TRBJ2-3; TRBD1 matches 11 bases. J was trimmed by 5 bases and V by 5 bases; bases with no gene match: 9. CDR1 and CDR2 (germline): SEHNR, FQNEAQ (reference sequence). The CDR3 covers 16 residues. Here the CDR3 reads CASSAGQGEVRDTQYF. CDR3 nucleotide sequence: TGTGCCAGCAGCGCGGGACAGGGGGAAGTGAGAGATACGCAGTATTTT.

V and J are TRBV2 and TRBJ2-3; 8 bases are a match to TRBD2. The V gene's germline CDR1 is SNHLY and CDR2 FYNNEI. V was pared by 3 bases and J by 0 bases, with 5 bases of the junction left unmatched. This CDR3 region has 16 residues. In DNA form, the CDR3 reads TGTGCCAGCAGTGACCGGGGGGGACCTAGCACAGATACGCAGTATTTT. Its translation is CASSDRGGPSTDTQYF.

The table lists this clonotype with many counts. The chain combines TRBV10-3 with TRBJ1-2, with 7 bases that match TRBD1. The CDR3 runs 15 residues. V gave up 7 bases and J gave up 3 bases; unmatched junction bases: 11. CDR1 is ENHRY and CDR2 is SYGVKD in the germline V gene. Written as DNA, the CDR3 is TGTGCCATCAAGATCCAGGAGACAGGGTACTATGGCTACACCTTC. This gives the protein CAIKIQETGYYGYTF.

This clonotype was counted only a few times. This rearrangement joins TRBV15 to TRBJ1-6; 7 bases map to TRBD1. CDR3 length equals 16 residues. Trimming at V came to 4 bases and at J to 5 bases, leaving 8 bases not matched to a gene. From germline, CDR1 is LNHNV and CDR2 YYDKDF (reference sequence). The CDR3 is CATSKEGAPDNSPLHF. In DNA, the CDR3 is TGTGCCACCAGCAAAGAGGGGGCCCCAGATAATTCACCCCTCCACTTT.

The chain carries TRBV6-2 or TRBV6-3 and TRBJ1-5; 8 bases align to TRBD1. The CDR3 has 15 residues. With 7 bases clipped from V and 5 bases from J, the junction kept 10 bases outside the gene matches. Germline CDR1 reads MNHEY; CDR2 reads SVGEGT. CDR3 nucleotides: TGTGCCAGCATACATGGACAGGGCGTGGATCAGCCCCAGCATTTT. Its translation: CASIHGQGVDQPQHF.